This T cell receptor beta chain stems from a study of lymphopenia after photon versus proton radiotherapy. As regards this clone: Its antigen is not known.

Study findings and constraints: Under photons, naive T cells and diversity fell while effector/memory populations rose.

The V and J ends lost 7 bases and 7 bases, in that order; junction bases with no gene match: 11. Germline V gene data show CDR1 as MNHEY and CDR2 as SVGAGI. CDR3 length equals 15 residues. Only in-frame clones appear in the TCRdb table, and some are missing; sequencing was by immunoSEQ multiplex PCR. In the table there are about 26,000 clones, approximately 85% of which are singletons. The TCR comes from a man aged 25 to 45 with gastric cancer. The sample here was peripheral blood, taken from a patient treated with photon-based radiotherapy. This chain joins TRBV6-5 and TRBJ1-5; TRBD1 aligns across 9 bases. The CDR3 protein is CASTTDRGTRQPQHF. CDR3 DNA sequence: TGTGCCAGCACCACGGACAGGGGAACTCGGCAGCCCCAGCATTTT.